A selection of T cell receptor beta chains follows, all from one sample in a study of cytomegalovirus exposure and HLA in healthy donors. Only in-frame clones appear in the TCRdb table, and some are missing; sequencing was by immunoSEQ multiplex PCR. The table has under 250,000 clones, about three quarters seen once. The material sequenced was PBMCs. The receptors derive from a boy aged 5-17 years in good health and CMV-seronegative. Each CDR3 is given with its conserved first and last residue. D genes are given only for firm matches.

CDR3aa: CASSFPGSAGGGDTQYF
CDR3nt: TGTGCCAGCAGCTTTCCAGGGTCAGCGGGAGGTGGAGATACGCAGTATTTT
j_gene: TRBJ2-3
v_gene: TRBV13
d_gene: TRBD2

CDR3aa: CASSERGVSPYEQYF
CDR3nt: TGTGCCAGCAGTGAGCGGGGGGTGTCCCCCTACGAGCAGTACTTC
j_gene: TRBJ2-7
v_gene: TRBV2
d_gene: TRBD2

CDR3aa: CASSRTGVKPYSNQPQHF
CDR3nt: TGTGCCAGCTCAAGGACAGGGGTGAAGCCCTATAGCAATCAGCCCCAGCATTTT
j_gene: TRBJ1-5
v_gene: TRBV18
d_gene: TRBD1

CDR3aa: CASRTGSWNTEAFF
CDR3nt: TGCGCCAGCAGGACAGGGAGTTGGAACACTGAAGCTTTCTTT
j_gene: TRBJ1-1
v_gene: TRBV5-1
d_gene: TRBD1

CDR3aa: CAWSIVETRHTGELFF
CDR3nt: TGTGCCTGGAGTATAGTGGAGACCAGACACACCGGGGAGCTGTTTTTT
j_gene: TRBJ2-2
v_gene: TRBV30
d_gene: -

CDR3aa: CASSLLGLSGEGYTF
CDR3nt: TGTGCCAGCAGTCTATTGGGACTGTCGGGGGAGGGCTACACCTTC
j_gene: TRBJ1-2
v_gene: TRBV27
d_gene: -

CDR3aa: CASSFGQGVSYEQYF
CDR3nt: TGCGCCAGCAGCTTTGGACAGGGTGTCTCCTACGAGCAGTACTTC
j_gene: TRBJ2-7
v_gene: TRBV5-1
d_gene: TRBD1

CDR3aa: CASSSGRGNTEAFF
CDR3nt: TGTGCCAGCAGCTCGGGCAGGGGGAACACTGAAGCTTTCTTT
j_gene: TRBJ1-1
v_gene: TRBV7-2
d_gene: -

CDR3aa: CASSPVLRENTEAFF
CDR3nt: TGTGCCAGCAGCCCGGTGCTCAGGGAGAACACTGAAGCTTTCTTT
j_gene: TRBJ1-1
v_gene: TRBV11-3
d_gene: -

CDR3aa: CASSLPSSGNTIYF
CDR3nt: TGTGCCAGCAGCTTACCCAGCTCTGGAAACACCATATATTTT
j_gene: TRBJ1-3
v_gene: TRBV7-9
d_gene: -

CDR3aa: CASSEWTASGNTIYF
CDR3nt: TGTGCCAGCAGTGAGTGGACAGCCTCTGGAAACACCATATATTTT
j_gene: TRBJ1-3
v_gene: TRBV6-1
d_gene: -

CDR3aa: CASSDGSGRNRYEQYF
CDR3nt: TGCGCCAGCAGCGATGGGTCGGGGAGAAACCGCTACGAGCAGTACTTC
j_gene: TRBJ2-7
v_gene: TRBV4-1
d_gene: -

CDR3aa: CATSRSRNTIYF
CDR3nt: TGTGCCACCAGCAGATCCAGAAACACCATATATTTT
j_gene: TRBJ1-3
v_gene: TRBV15
d_gene: -

CDR3aa: CASSPKGPTVKAFF
CDR3nt: TGCGCCAGCAGCCCCAAGGGCCCGACAGTAAAAGCTTTCTTT
j_gene: TRBJ1-1
v_gene: TRBV4-1
d_gene: -

CDR3aa: CASSLGLSTDTQYF
CDR3nt: TGTGCCAGCAGCTTAGGACTTTCCACAGATACGCAGTATTTT
j_gene: TRBJ2-3
v_gene: TRBV11-2
d_gene: -

CDR3aa: CASSLGGFVSYGYTF
CDR3nt: TGTGCCAGCAGCTTAGGCGGTTTTGTTAGCTATGGCTACACCTTC
j_gene: TRBJ1-2
v_gene: TRBV11-2
d_gene: -

CDR3aa: CASSRAGGRGVDTQYF
CDR3nt: TGTGCCAGCAGCCGCGCGGGAGGGCGAGGGGTAGATACGCAGTATTTT
j_gene: TRBJ2-3
v_gene: TRBV4-2
d_gene: TRBD2

CDR3aa: CASSGGVAVGTDTQYF
CDR3nt: TGCGCCAGCAGCGGGGGGGTAGCGGTAGGCACAGATACGCAGTATTTT
j_gene: TRBJ2-3
v_gene: TRBV5-1
d_gene: TRBD2

CDR3aa: CASSLGTGAYEQYF
CDR3nt: TGCGCCAGCAGCTTAGGGACTGGCGCCTACGAGCAGTACTTC
j_gene: TRBJ2-7
v_gene: TRBV5-1
d_gene: -

CDR3aa: CAISLPGTGPLGNEQFF
CDR3nt: TGTGCCATCAGCCTTCCCGGGACAGGGCCCCTCGGGAATGAGCAGTTCTTC
j_gene: TRBJ2-1
v_gene: TRBV10-3
d_gene: TRBD1

CDR3aa: CASSHAPDSMNTEAFF
CDR3nt: TGTGCCAGCAGCCACGCCCCGGATAGCATGAACACTGAAGCTTTCTTT
j_gene: TRBJ1-1
v_gene: TRBV4-2
d_gene: -

CDR3aa: CASSLPRVTEAFF
CDR3nt: TGTGCCAGCAGCTTACCCCGTGTTACTGAAGCTTTCTTT
j_gene: TRBJ1-1
v_gene: TRBV7-9
d_gene: -

CDR3aa: CASRPMGGGDYEQYF
CDR3nt: TGTGCCAGCAGACCCATGGGGGGGGGAGACTACGAGCAGTACTTC
j_gene: TRBJ2-7
v_gene: TRBV5-4
d_gene: TRBD2

CDR3aa: CASSLTWTSVPSTDTQYF
CDR3nt: TGTGCCAGCAGCTTAACCTGGACTAGCGTTCCTAGCACAGATACGCAGTATTTT
j_gene: TRBJ2-3
v_gene: TRBV7-2
d_gene: TRBD2

CDR3aa: CASSRTGGVYEQYF
CDR3nt: TGTGCCAGCAGTCGGACAGGCGGAGTCTACGAGCAGTACTTC
j_gene: TRBJ2-7
v_gene: TRBV7-8
d_gene: TRBD1